The clone carrying this T cell receptor beta chain rates as large. The record originates from a study of circulating CD8 cells and anti-PD-1 response in melanoma. Trimming shortened V by 4 bases and J by 1 base, and 7 bases separated the two germline ends. The CDR3 spans 14 residues. CDR1 and CDR2 (germline): MGHRA, YSYEKL. Four subsets defined by PD-1 and/or TIGIT were sorted from live CD3+CD8+TCRalphabeta+ cells. TCR libraries were prepared from about 16 ng of total RNA with the QIAseq Immune Repertoire TCR panel. Each CDR3 protein gets one entry after TCRdb re-called the reads with MiXCR. This table has over 350 distinct CDR3 sequences, 8.5% to 9% appearing once.

The sequences come from CD8+ T cells from PBMCs, collected at baseline or after one month of anti-PD-1 therapy (not recorded which). The chain uses TRBV4-1 and TRBJ2-2, with D perhaps matching TRBD1 (6 bases). This sequence was found in a human donor with melanoma. The CDR3: CASSLQGNTGELFF. CDR3 bases: TGCGCCAGCAGCCTACAGGGGAACACCGGGGAGCTGTTTTTT.